These 20 T cell receptor beta chains were all obtained from the same sample, sequenced in a study of shared clonotypes between healthy human individuals. Profiling relied on immunoSEQ multiplex PCR, and the TCRdb table lists in-frame clones only, not all of them. The table includes roughly 2.2 million clones, roughly 90% detected once. The source material was naive CD4+ T cells from PBMCs. The subset denotes: CD45RA+ positively selected. These TCRs come from a man aged 18 to 30 in good health. Some clones in this sample may be carry-over from other donors' samples.

The chain carries TRBV11-2 and TRBJ2-1, with 12 bases identical to TRBD2. Trimming at V came to 4 bases and at J to 7 bases, leaving 5 bases not matched to a gene. CDR3 length: 15 residues. Germline-derived CDR1 and CDR2 are SGHAT and FQNNGV. The CDR3 bases are TGTGCCAGCAGCTCCCTAGCGGGAGGGCCTAATGAGCAGTTCTTC. It yields the protein CASSSLAGGPNEQFF.

On this clone: The sample carries other DNA sequences with the same CDR3. The chain employs TRBV14 and TRBJ1-1, with a weak D call TRBD1 (5 bases). Trimming pared 1 base from V and 4 bases from J, leaving 7 bases between. This CDR3 is 13 amino acids long. The V gene's germline CDR1 is SGHDN and CDR2 FVKESK. The CDR3 bases are TGTGCCAGCAGCCAAGTTGGGGGCACTGAAGCTTTCTTT. Translated, it gives CASSQVGGTEAFF.

The chain links TRBV5-1 to TRBJ2-7; 10 nucleotides line up with TRBD1. J gave up 1 base and V 4 bases, and 11 bases lay outside the gene matches. CDR3 length equals 17 residues. CDR1 is SGHRS, CDR2 YFSETQ, per germline. The CDR3 loop reads CASSTVQGQGISYEQYF. The CDR3 bases are TGCGCCAGCAGCACGGTACAGGGACAGGGGATTTCCTACGAGCAGTACTTC.

V gene TRBV6-1 combines with J gene TRBJ2-3; 7 bases fit TRBD2. Trimming took 11 bases from V and 1 from J; bases not matched to a gene: 9. CDR3 length: 14 residues. Germline CDR1 reads MNHNS; CDR2 reads SASEGT. The CDR3 region is CAHLEGGGTDTQYF. Here the CDR3 DNA reads TGTGCCCATCTGGAGGGAGGGGGCACAGATACGCAGTATTTT.

This chain links TRBV6-1 with TRBJ1-5; a possible D gene is TRBD1 (5 bases). CDR3 size: 15 residues. V lost 1 base and J 0 bases, leaving 7 bases between the germline ends. Germline V gene sequence: CDR1 MNHNS, CDR2 SASEGT. CDR3 nucleotide sequence: TGTGCCAGCAGTGAAGAGGGGTATAGCAATCAGCCCCAGCATTTT. This sequence encodes CASSEEGYSNQPQHF.

V is TRBV7-2 and J is TRBJ2-7, with D perhaps assigned TRBD1 or TRBD2 (5 bases each). Germline CDR1 is SGHTA and CDR2 is FQGNSA. V gave up 6 bases and J gave up 2 bases, with 11 bases separating them. CDR3 length: 13 amino acids. The CDR3: CASRGRDPYEQYF. The DNA for the CDR3 is TGTGCCAGCAGAGGCAGGGACCCCTACGAGCAGTACTTC.

V and J are TRBV19 and TRBJ1-2; D is possibly TRBD1 (6 bases). The CDR3 totals 14 residues. The germline V and J ends were trimmed by 3 bases and 1 base, with 9 bases remaining between them. CDR1 and CDR2 from the germline V gene are LNHDA and SQIVND (reference sequence). The CDR3 protein is CASSMVRGNYGYTF. For the CDR3, the DNA is TGTGCCAGTAGTATGGTCAGGGGTAACTATGGCTACACCTTC.

The chain joins TRBV5-1 to TRBJ1-2; D possibly corresponds to TRBD1 (6 bases). The germline gives CDR1 SGHRS, CDR2 YFSETQ. The CDR3 contains 15 residues. V was shortened by 4 bases and J by 0 bases, with 13 bases between the two germline ends. CDR3 sequence (DNA): TGCGCCAGCAGCGTTACAGGGCCACCTAACTATGGCTACACCTTC. This encodes CASSVTGPPNYGYTF. Full variable domain (missing parts from reference TRBV5-1 and TRBJ1-2): KAGVTQTPRYLIKTRGQQVTLSCSPISGHRSVSWYQQTPGQGLQFLFEYFSETQRNKGNFPGRFSGRQFSNSRSEMNVSTLELGDSALYLCASSVTGPPNYGYTFGSGTRLTVV.

To note about this clone: The CDR3 carries no conserved terminal phenylalanine or tryptophan, so it likely arises from a read error. This sequence joins TRBV4-3 and TRBJ1-2; D may be TRBD1 (5 bases). The V gene lost 7 bases and the J gene lost 3 bases, with 15 bases spanning the gap. The length of the CDR3 is 14 residues. CDR1 is LGHNA, CDR2 YSLEER, per germline. The CDR3 DNA is TGCGCCAGCAACGATCGGGGGTTAGACTATGGCTACACCCTC. It codes for CASNDRGLDYGYTL.

This sequence joins TRBV5-1 and TRBJ2-7; D perhaps matches TRBD1 (6 bases). Trimming took off 2 bases at V and 3 bases at J, with 12 bases between the two ends. From germline, CDR1 is SGHRS and CDR2 YFSETQ. This CDR3 comprises 14 residues. In DNA, the CDR3 is TGCGCCAGCAGCTTTAAACAGGGTCTCTACGAGCAGTACTTC. Translation gives CASSFKQGLYEQYF.

The genes are TRBV7-8 and TRBJ2-7; D is undetermined. Trimming cost V 5 bases and J 4 bases, with 12 bases left between them. Germline CDR1 reads SGHVS; CDR2 reads FQNEAQ. The CDR3 length is 13 residues. CDR3 sequence (DNA): TGTGCCAGCAGCAAACGGCAGGAGTACGAGCAGTACTTC. This translates into CASSKRQEYEQYF.

The V gene is TRBV6-5, the J gene TRBJ1-1; no reliable D call. V was trimmed by 0 bases and J by 10 bases, leaving 12 bases between them. The germline CDR1 and CDR2 sequences are MNHEY and SVGAGI. The CDR3 consists of 13 residues. CDR3: CASSYSLEGRAFF. The DNA for the CDR3 is TGTGCCAGCAGTTACTCCCTGGAGGGCAGAGCTTTCTTT.

V and J are TRBV9 and TRBJ2-3; D remains unclear. Trimming cost V 0 bases and J 2 bases, with 10 bases left between them. The CDR3 is made up of 15 amino acids. Per the germline V gene, CDR1 is SGDLS and CDR2 is YYNGEE. This CDR3 is CASSVVLGSTDTQYF. DNA for the CDR3: TGTGCCAGCAGCGTAGTGCTAGGATCCACAGATACGCAGTATTTT.

This chain joins TRBV29-1 and TRBJ1-2, with D hard to call. V was pared by 4 bases and J by 0 bases, with 6 bases between. Germline CDR1 is SQVTM and CDR2 is ANQGSEA. The CDR3 consists of 12 residues. The CDR3 protein is CSVGASNYGYTF. The CDR3 nucleotides read TGCAGCGTTGGGGCTTCTAACTATGGCTACACCTTC.

The V call is TRBV6-5, the J call TRBJ2-1, with a tentative D call TRBD2 (5 bases). Per germline, CDR1 MNHEY and CDR2 SVGAGI. The CDR3 is made up of 16 amino acids. V lost 3 bases, J lost 0 bases, and 12 bases lay in between. The CDR3 coding sequence is TGTGCCAGCAGTTATTCCGGGGAGAGCTCCTACAATGAGCAGTTCTTC. Translated, it gives CASSYSGESSYNEQFF.

V gene TRBV6-5 combines with J gene TRBJ2-7; no clear D. V lost 4 bases to trimming and J lost 2 bases, with 9 bases between them. The CDR3 sequence is 13 residues long. Germline V CDR1 and CDR2: MNHEY, SVGAGI. CDR3: CASSSAVTYEQYF. CDR3 sequence (DNA): TGTGCCAGCAGTTCGGCGGTGACCTACGAGCAGTACTTC.

The chain carries TRBV2 and TRBJ2-1; 7 positions agree with TRBD2. Trimming at V came to 4 bases and at J to 1 base, leaving 7 bases not matched to a gene. The germline gives CDR1 SNHLY, CDR2 FYNNEI. The CDR3 covers 16 residues. The CDR3 region has the DNA TGTGCCAGCAGTGGTCCGGGGGAGGGTTCCTACAATGAGCAGTTCTTC. Translated, it gives CASSGPGEGSYNEQFF.

The CDR3: CASSYVTGNEQFF. CDR3 sequence (DNA): TGTGCCAGCAGTTATGTGACCGGCAATGAGCAGTTCTTC. The chain is built from TRBV6-5 and TRBJ2-1; D not resolved. CDR3 length: 13 residues. Germline V CDR1 and CDR2: MNHEY, SVGAGI. Trimming took 3 bases from V and 6 from J, leaving 9 bases between them.

The chain combines TRBV28 with TRBJ2-7; TRBD1 matches 11 bases. The V gene's germline CDR1 is MDHEN and CDR2 SYDVKM. V was pared by 2 bases and J by 4 bases, with 4 bases of the junction left unmatched. The CDR3 extends over 15 amino acids. Written as DNA, the CDR3 is TGTGCCAGCAGTTTAGTGGACAGGGGGCGATACGAGCAGTACTTC. It codes for CASSLVDRGRYEQYF.

This clone was seen only a few times. The V and J genes are TRBV6-5 and TRBJ2-7; TRBD1 is a possible D gene (6 bases). Germline V lookup: CDR1 MNHEY, CDR2 SVGAGI. The CDR3 length is 12 residues. V was pared by 6 bases and J by 4 bases, with 10 bases between. The CDR3 reads CASSYQGYEQYF. DNA of the CDR3: TGTGCCAGCAGCTACCAGGGGTACGAGCAGTACTTC.